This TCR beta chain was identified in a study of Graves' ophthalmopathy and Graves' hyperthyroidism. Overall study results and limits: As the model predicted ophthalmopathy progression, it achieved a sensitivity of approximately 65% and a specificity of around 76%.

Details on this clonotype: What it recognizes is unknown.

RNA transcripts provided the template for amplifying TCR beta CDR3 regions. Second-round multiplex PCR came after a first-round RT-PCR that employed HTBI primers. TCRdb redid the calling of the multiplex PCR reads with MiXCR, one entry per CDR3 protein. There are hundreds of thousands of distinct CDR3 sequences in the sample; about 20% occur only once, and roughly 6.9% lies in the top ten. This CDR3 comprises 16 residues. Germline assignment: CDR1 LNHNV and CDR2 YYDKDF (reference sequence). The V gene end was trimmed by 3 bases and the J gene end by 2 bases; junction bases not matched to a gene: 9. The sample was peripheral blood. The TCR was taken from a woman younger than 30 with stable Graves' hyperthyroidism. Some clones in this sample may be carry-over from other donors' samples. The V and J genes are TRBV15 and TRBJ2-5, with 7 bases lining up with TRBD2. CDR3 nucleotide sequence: TGTGCCACCAGCAGGGGCTCGGCGGGAGCGCAAGAGACCCAGTACTTC. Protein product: CATSRGSAGAQETQYF. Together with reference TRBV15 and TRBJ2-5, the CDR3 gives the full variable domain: DAMVIQNPRYQVTQFGKPVTLSCSQTLNHNVMYWYQQKSSQAPKLLFHYYDKDFNNEADTPDNFQSRRPNTSFCFLDIRSPGLGDTAMYLCATSRGSAGAQETQYFGPGTRLLVL.